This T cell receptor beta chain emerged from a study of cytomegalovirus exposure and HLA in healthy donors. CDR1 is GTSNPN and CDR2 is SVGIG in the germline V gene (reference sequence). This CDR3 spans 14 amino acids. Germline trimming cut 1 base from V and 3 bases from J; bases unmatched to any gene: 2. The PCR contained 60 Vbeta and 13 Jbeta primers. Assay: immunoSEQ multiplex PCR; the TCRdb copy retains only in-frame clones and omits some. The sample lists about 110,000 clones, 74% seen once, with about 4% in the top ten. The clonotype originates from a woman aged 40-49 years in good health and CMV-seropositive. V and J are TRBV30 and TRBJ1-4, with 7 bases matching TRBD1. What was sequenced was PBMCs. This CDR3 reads CAWSGQGSNEKLFF. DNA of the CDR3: TGTGCCTGGAGTGGACAGGGATCTAATGAAAAACTGTTTTTT.